The 2 T cell receptor beta chains below come from one sample, sequenced in a study of blood T cell repertoires in COVID-19. Sequenced by immunoSEQ multiplex PCR; TCRdb stores in-frame clones only, minus some. The table shows about 180,000 clones, with around 83% occurring only once. The sample was peripheral blood. Every receptor here comes from a woman aged 30 to 39 with active or convalescent COVID-19.

The V gene is TRBV7-9, the J gene TRBJ2-1, with a possible D match to TRBD2 (6 bases). V lost 5 bases and J 6 bases, leaving 20 bases between the germline ends. Germline values: CDR1 SEHNR, CDR2 FQNEAQ (reference sequence). This CDR3 is built from 16 residues. The CDR3 region is CASSPSSGTEANEQFF. Written as DNA, the CDR3 is TGTGCCAGCAGCCCTTCCTCCGGGACTGAAGCCAATGAGCAGTTCTTC.

The genes are TRBV28 and TRBJ1-1; tentative D call: TRBD1 (6 bases). Germline CDR1 reads MDHEN; CDR2 reads SYDVKM. The CDR3 loop spans 14 amino acids. Trimming pared 3 bases from V and 1 base from J, leaving 9 bases between. The CDR3 bases are TGTGCCAGCAGTTTGTGGACAGCGAACACTGAAGCTTTCTTT. Amino acids: CASSLWTANTEAFF.